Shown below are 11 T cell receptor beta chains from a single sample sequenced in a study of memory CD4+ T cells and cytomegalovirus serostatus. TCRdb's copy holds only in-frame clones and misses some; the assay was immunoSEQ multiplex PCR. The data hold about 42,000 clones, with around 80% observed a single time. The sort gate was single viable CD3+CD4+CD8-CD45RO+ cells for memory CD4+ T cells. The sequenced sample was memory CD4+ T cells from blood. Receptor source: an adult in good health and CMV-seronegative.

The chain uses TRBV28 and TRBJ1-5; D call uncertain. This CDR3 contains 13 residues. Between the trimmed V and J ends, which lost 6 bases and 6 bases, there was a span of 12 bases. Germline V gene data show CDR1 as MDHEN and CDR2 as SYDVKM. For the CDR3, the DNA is TGTGCCAGCAGCCCACGCCGGAGTCAGCCCCAGCATTTT. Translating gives CASSPRRSQPQHF.

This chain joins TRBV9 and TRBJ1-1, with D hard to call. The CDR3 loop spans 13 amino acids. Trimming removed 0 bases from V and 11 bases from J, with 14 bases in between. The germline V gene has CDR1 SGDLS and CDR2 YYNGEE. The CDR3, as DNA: TGTGCCAGCAGCGTAGTAACAGTAGGAGACGCTTTCTTT. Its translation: CASSVVTVGDAFF.

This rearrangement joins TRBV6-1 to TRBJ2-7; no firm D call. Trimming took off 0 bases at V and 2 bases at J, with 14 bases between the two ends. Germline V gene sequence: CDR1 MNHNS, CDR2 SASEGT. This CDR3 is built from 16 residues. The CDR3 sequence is CASSEAETQAAYEQYF. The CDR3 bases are TGTGCCAGCAGTGAAGCGGAGACCCAAGCAGCCTACGAGCAGTACTTC.

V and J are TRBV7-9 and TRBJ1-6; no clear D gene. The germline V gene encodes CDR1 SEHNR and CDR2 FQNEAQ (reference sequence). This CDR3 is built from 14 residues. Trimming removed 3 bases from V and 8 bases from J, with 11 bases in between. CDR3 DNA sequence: TGTGCCAGCAGCTTTGAGAGCACCCATTCACCCCTCCACTTT. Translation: CASSFESTHSPLHF.

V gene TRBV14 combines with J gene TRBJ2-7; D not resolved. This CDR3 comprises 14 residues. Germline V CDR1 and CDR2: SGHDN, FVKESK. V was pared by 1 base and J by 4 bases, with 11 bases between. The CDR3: CASSQVSTGYEQYF. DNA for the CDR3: TGTGCCAGCAGCCAAGTCAGTACGGGTTACGAGCAGTACTTC.

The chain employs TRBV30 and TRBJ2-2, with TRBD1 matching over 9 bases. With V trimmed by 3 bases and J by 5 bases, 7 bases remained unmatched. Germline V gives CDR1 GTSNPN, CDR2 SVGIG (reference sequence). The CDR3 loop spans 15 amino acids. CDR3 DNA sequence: TGTGCCTGGAGATCCGGGACAGGGCATACCGGGGAGCTGTTTTTT. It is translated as CAWRSGTGHTGELFF.

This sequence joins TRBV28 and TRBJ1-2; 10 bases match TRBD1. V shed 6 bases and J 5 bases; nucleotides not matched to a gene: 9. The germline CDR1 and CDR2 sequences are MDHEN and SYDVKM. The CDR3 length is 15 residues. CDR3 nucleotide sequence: TGTGCCAGCAGCCCACCGGGACAGGGGAGATATGGCTACACCTTC. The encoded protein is CASSPPGQGRYGYTF.

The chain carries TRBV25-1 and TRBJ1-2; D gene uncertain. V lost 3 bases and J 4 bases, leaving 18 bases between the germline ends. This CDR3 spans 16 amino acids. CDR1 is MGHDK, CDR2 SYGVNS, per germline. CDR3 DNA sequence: TGTGCCAGCAGTGAGGGTACATCAAGGGTGGGCTATGGCTACACCTTC. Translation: CASSEGTSRVGYGYTF.

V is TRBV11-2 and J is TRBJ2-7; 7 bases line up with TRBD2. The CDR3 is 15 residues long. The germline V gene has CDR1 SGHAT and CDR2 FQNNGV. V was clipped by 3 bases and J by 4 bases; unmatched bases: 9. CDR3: CASSFNSLSGYEQYF. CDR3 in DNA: TGTGCCAGCAGCTTTAATAGCCTTAGCGGGTACGAGCAGTACTTC.

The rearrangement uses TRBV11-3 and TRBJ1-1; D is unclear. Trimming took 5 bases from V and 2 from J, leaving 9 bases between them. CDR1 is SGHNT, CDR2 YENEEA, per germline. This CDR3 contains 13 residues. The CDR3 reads CASSRYSNTEAFF. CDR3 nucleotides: TGTGCCAGCAGCCGATATTCTAACACTGAAGCTTTCTTT.

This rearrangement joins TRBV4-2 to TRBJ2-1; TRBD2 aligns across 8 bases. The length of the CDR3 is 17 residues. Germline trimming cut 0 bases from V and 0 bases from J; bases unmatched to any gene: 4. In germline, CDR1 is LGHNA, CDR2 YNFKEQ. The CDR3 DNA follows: TGTGCCAGCAGCCAAGAACGGACTAGCAGCTCCTACAATGAGCAGTTCTTC. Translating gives CASSQERTSSSYNEQFF.